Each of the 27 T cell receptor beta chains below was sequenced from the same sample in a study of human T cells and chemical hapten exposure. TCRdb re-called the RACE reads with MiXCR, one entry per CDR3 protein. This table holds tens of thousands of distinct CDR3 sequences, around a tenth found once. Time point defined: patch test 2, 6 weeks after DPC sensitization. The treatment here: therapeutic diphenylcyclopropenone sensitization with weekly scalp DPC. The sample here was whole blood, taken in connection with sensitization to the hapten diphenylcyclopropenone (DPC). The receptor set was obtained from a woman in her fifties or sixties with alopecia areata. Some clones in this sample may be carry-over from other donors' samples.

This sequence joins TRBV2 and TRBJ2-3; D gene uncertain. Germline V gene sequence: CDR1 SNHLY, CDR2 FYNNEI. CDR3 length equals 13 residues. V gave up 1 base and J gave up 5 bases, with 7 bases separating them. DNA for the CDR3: TGTGCCAGCAGTGAAGTCCGCGGAGATACGCAGTATTTT. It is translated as CASSEVRGDTQYF.

CDR3 bases: TGTGCCAGTAGTATAGGGGGGAGGGTCTACAATGAGCAGTTCTTC. Residues: CASSIGGRVYNEQFF. This chain joins TRBV19 and TRBJ2-1, with TRBD2 identical over 7 bases. Germline V CDR1 and CDR2: LNHDA, SQIVND (reference sequence). The CDR3 totals 15 residues. V lost 1 base and J lost 3; bases outside the gene matches: 3.

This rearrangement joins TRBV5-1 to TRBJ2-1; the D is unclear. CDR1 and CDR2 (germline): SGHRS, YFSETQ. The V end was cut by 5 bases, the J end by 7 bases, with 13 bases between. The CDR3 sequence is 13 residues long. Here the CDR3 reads CASSRDPENEQFF. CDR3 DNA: TGCGCCAGCAGTAGGGATCCTGAAAATGAGCAGTTCTTC.

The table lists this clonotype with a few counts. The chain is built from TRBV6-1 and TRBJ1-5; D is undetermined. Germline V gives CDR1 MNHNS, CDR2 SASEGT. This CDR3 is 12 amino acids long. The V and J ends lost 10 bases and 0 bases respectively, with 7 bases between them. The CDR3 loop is CATGNSNQPQHF. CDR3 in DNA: TGTGCCACCGGGAATAGCAATCAGCCCCAGCATTTT.

The DNA for the CDR3 is TGTGCCAGCAGTGAACCCCCGCCCTGGGTTGGCAATCAGCCCCAGCATTTT. It specifies CASSEPPPWVGNQPQHF. The chain carries TRBV2 and TRBJ1-5; D gene ambiguous. CDR1 is SNHLY, CDR2 FYNNEI, per germline. The CDR3 is made up of 17 amino acids. The V gene lost 2 bases and the J gene lost 2 bases, with 16 bases spanning the gap.

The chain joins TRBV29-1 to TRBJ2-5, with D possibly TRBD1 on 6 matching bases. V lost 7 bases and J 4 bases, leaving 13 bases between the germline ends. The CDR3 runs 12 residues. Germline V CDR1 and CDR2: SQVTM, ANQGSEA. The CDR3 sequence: CSGGRQGETQYF. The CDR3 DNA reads TGCAGCGGGGGGCGGCAAGGAGAGACCCAGTACTTC.

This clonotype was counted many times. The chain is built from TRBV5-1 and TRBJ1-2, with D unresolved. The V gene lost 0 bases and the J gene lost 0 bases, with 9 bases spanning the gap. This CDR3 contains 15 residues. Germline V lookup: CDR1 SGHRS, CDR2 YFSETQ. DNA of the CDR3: TGCGCCAGCAGCTTGGACGCCGGTTCTAACTATGGCTACACCTTC. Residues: CASSLDAGSNYGYTF.

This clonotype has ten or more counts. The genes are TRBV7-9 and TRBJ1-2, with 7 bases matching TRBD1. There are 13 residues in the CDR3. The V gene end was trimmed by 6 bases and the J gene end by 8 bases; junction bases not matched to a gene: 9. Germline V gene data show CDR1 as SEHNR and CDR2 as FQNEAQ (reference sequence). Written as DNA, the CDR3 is TGTGCCAGCAGTCTCACAGGGGATGGAGGCTACACCTTC. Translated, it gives CASSLTGDGGYTF.

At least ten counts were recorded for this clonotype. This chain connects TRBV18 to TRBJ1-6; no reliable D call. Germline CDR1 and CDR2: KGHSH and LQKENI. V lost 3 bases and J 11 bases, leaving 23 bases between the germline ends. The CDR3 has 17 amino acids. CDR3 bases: TGTGCCAGCTCACCCAGTAGGGCGGATCTATTCCAAACACCCCTCCACTTT. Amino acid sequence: CASSPSRADLFQTPLHF.

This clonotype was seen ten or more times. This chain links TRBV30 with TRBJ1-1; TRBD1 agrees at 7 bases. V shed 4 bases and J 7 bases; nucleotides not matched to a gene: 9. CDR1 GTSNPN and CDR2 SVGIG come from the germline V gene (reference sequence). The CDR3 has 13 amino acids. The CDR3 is CAWNLRGTDEAFF. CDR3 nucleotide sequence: TGTGCCTGGAATCTAAGGGGGACAGATGAAGCTTTCTTT.

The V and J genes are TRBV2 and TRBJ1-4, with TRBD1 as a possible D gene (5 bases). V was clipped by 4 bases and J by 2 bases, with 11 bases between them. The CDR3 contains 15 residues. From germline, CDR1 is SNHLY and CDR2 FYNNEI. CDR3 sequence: CASSGGALTNEKLFF. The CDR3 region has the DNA TGTGCCAGCAGTGGAGGGGCTCTTACTAATGAAAAACTGTTTTTT.

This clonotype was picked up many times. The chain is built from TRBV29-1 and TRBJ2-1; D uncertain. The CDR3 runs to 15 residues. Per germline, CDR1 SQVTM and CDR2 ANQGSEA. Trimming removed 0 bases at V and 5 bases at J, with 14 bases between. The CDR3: CSVEDPTSRNNEQFF. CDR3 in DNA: TGCAGCGTTGAAGATCCCACAAGCCGTAACAATGAGCAGTTCTTC.

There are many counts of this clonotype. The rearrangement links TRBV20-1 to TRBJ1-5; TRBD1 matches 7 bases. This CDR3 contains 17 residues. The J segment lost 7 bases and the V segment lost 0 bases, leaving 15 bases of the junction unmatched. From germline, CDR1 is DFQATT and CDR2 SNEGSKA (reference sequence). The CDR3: CSARDITGRHRGQPQHF. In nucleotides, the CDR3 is TGCAGTGCTAGAGATATAACGGGACGGCACAGGGGCCAGCCCCAGCATTTT.

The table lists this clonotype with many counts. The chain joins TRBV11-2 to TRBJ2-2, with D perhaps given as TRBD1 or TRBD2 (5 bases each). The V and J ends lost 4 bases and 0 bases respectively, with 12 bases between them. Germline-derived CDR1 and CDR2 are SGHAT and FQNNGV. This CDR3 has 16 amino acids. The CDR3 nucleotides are TGTGCCAGCAGCTCAGGGACGGCTACGAACACCGGGGAGCTGTTTTTT. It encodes CASSSGTATNTGELFF.

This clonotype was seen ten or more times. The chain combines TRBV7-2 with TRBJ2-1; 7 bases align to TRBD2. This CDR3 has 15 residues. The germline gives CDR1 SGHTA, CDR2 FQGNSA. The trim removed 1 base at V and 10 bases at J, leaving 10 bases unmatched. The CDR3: CASSLGASGLGEQFF. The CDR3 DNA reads TGTGCCAGCAGCTTAGGGGCTAGCGGTCTCGGCGAGCAGTTCTTC.

The CDR3 loop is CASSGREDYNEQFF. The CDR3, as DNA: TGTGCCAGCAGCGGAAGGGAGGACTACAATGAGCAGTTCTTC. The chain links TRBV9 to TRBJ2-1; perhaps TRBD2 as D (6 bases). V gave up 3 bases and J gave up 3 bases, with 10 bases separating them. Germline CDR1 reads SGDLS; CDR2 reads YYNGEE. The CDR3 totals 14 residues.

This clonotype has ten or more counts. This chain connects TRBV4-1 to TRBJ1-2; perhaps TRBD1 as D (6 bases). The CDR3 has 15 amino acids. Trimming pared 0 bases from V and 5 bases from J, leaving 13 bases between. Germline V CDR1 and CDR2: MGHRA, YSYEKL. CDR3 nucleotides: TGCGCCAGCAGCCAAGAGCTACAGGGTGGGTATGGCTACACCTTC. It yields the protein CASSQELQGGYGYTF.

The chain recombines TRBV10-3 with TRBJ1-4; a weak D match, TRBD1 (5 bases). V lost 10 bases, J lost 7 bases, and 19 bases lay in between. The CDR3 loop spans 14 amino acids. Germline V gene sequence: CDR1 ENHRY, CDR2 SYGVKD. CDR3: CATRGETQGEKLFF. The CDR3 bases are TGTGCCACCCGTGGTGAGACCCAGGGTGAAAAACTGTTTTTT.

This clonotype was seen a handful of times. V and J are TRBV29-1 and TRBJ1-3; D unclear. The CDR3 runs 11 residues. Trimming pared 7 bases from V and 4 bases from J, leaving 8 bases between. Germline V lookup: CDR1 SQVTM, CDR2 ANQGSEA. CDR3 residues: CSGGLGNTIYF. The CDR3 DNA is TGCAGCGGGGGTCTCGGAAACACCATATATTTT.

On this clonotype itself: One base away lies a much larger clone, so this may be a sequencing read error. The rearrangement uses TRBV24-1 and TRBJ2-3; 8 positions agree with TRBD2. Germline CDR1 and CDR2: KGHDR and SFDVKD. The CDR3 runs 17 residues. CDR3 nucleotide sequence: TGTACCACCAGTAGACCCGGGACTAGGCTAGGCACAGATACGCAGTATTTT. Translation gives CTTSRPGTRLGTDTQYF.

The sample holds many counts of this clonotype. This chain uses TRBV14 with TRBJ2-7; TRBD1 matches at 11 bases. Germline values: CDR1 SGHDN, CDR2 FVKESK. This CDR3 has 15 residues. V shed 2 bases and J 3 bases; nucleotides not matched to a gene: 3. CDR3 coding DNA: TGTGCCAGCAGCCAACCGGACAGGGGGCTCTACGAGCAGTACTTC. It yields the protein CASSQPDRGLYEQYF.

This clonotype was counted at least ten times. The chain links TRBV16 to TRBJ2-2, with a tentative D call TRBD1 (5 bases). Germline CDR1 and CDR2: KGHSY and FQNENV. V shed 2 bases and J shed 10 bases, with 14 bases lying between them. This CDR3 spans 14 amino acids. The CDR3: CASSQVQGFVELFF. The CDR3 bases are TGTGCCAGCAGCCAAGTCCAGGGCTTCGTGGAGCTGTTTTTT.

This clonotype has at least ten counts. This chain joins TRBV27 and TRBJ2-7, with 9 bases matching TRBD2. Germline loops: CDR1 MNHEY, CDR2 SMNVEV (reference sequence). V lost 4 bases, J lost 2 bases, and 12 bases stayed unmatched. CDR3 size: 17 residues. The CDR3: CASSSSLAGVGPYEQYF. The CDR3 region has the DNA TGTGCCAGCAGTTCCTCCTTAGCGGGAGTAGGACCCTACGAGCAGTACTTC.

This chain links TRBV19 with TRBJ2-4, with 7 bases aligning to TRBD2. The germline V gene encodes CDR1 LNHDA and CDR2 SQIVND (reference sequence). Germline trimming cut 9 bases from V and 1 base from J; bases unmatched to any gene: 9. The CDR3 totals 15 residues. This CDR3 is CASGEGRAAKNIQYF. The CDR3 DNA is TGTGCCAGCGGGGAAGGGAGGGCCGCCAAAAACATTCAGTACTTC. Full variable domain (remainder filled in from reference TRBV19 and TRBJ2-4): DGGITQSPKYLFRKEGQNVTLSCEQNLNHDAMYWYRQDPGQGLRLIYYSQIVNDFQKGDIAEGYSVSREKKESFPLTVTSAQKNPTAFYLCASGEGRAAKNIQYFGAGTRLSVL.

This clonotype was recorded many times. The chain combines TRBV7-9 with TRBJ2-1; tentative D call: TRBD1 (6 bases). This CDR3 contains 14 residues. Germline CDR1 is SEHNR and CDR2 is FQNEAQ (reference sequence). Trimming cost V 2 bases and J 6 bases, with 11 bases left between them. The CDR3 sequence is CASSLSGHSNEQFF. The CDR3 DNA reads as TGTGCCAGCAGCTTATCGGGACATTCCAATGAGCAGTTCTTC.

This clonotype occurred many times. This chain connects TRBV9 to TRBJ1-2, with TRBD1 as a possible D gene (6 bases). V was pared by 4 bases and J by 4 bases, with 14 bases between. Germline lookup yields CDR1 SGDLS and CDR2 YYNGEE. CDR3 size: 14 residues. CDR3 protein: CASSPSTGLYGYTF. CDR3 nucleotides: TGTGCCAGCAGCCCATCGACAGGTCTCTATGGCTACACCTTC.

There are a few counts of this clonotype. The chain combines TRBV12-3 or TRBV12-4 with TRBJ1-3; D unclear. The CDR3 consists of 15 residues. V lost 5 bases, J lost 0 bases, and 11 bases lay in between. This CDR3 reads CASSTRTSSGNTIYF. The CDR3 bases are TGTGCCAGCAGTACACGGACTAGCTCTGGAAACACCATATATTTT.